The clone carrying this TCR beta chain was counted a few times. What it binds is not known. Single viable CD3+CD4+CD8-CD45RO+ cells were sorted as the memory CD4+ T cells. The sample is drawn from a study of memory CD4+ T cells and cytomegalovirus serostatus. Overall study results and limits: About 40% of the roughly 160 known CMV-associated TCRbeta sequences appeared in CD4+ memory.

After removal of 5 bases from V and 0 bases from J, the junction contained 4 bases not matched to a gene. Germline CDR1 SEHNR, CDR2 FQNEAQ (reference sequence). The CDR3 consists of 15 residues. Per the original methods: After removing out-of-frame reads, millions of distinct TCRbeta sequences remained. Method: immunoSEQ multiplex PCR; TCRdb's copy keeps in-frame clones and lacks some. V, J and clone size are those of that table, while D and trimming were read from the DNA. This sample has about 73,000 clones, with around four fifths found just once. The rearrangement joins TRBV7-9 to TRBJ1-5, with 7 bases matching TRBD1. Sequenced input: memory CD4+ T cells from blood. This sequence originates from an adult in good health and CMV-seropositive. CDR3 nucleotides: TGTGCCAGCAGCGCCAGGGGGAATAGCAATCAGCCCCAGCATTTT. Its protein product is CASSARGNSNQPQHF. The variable domain in full, with the rest retrieved from reference TRBV7-9 and TRBJ1-5, is DTGVSQNPRHKITKRGQNVTFRCDPISEHNRLYWYRQTLGQGPEFLTYFQNEAQLEKSRLLSDRFSAERPKGSFSTLEIQRTEQGDSAMYLCASSARGNSNQPQHFGDGTRLSIL.